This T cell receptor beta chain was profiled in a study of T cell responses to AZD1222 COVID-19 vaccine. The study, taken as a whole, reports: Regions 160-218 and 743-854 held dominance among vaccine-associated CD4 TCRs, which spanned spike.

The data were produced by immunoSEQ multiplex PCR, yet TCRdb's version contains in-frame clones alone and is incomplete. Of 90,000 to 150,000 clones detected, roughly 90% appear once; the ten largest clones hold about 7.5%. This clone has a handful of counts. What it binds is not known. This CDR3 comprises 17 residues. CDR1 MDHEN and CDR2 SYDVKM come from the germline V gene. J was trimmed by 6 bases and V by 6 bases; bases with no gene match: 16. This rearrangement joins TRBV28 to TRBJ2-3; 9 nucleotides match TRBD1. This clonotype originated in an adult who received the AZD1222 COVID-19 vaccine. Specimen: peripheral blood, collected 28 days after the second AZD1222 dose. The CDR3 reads CASRLQGQGSRKDTQYF. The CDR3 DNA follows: TGTGCCAGCAGACTCCAGGGACAGGGTAGTCGTAAGGATACGCAGTATTTT. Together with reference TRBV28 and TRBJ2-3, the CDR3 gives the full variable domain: DVKVTQSSRYLVKRTGEKVFLECVQDMDHENMFWYRQDPGLGLRLIYFSYDVKMKEKGDIPEGYSVSREKKERFSLILESASTNQTSMYLCASRLQGQGSRKDTQYFGPGTRLTVL.